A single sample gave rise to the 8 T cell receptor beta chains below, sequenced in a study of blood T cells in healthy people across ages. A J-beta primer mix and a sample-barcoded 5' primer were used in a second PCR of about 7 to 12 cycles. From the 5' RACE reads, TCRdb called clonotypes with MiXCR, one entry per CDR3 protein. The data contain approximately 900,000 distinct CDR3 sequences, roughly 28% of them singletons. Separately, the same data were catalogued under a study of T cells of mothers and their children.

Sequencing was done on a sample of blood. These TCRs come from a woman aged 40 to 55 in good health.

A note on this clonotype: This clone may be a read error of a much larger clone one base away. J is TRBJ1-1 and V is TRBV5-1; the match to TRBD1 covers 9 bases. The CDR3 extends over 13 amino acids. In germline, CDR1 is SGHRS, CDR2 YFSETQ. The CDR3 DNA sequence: TGCGCCGGCAGCGCCGACAGGGGGGCCGCCGCTTTCTTT. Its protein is CAGSADRGAAAFF.

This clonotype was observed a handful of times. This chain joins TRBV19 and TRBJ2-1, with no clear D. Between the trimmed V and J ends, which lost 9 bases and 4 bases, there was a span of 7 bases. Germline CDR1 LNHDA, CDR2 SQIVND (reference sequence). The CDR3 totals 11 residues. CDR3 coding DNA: TGTGCCAGCGCGCATTACAATGAGCAGTTCTTC. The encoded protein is CASAHYNEQFF.

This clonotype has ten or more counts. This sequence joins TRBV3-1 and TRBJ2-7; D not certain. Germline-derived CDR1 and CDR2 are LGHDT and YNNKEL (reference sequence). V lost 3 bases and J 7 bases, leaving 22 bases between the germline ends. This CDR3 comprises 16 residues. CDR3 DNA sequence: TGTGCCAGCAGCCATCCGGGCAGGTTGCTTAGAGGAGAGCAGTACTTC. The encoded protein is CASSHPGRLLRGEQYF.

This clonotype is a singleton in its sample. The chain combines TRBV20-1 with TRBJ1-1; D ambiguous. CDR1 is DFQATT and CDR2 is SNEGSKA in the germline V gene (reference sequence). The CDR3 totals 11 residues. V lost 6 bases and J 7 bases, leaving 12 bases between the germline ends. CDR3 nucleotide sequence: TGCAGTGCCCTTAGGCAGTTTGAAGCTTTCTTT. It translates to CSALRQFEAFF.

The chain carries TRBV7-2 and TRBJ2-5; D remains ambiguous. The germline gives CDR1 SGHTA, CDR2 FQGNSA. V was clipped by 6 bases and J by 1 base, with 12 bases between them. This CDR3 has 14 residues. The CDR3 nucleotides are TGTGCCAGCAGGAAACGAGTCGGCCAAGAGACCCAGTACTTC. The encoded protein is CASRKRVGQETQYF.

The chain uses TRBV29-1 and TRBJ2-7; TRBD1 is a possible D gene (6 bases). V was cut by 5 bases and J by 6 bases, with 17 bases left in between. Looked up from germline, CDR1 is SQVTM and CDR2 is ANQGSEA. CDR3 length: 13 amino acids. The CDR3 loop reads CSVFWDNSGEQYF. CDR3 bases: TGCAGCGTTTTTTGGGACAATTCAGGCGAGCAGTACTTC.

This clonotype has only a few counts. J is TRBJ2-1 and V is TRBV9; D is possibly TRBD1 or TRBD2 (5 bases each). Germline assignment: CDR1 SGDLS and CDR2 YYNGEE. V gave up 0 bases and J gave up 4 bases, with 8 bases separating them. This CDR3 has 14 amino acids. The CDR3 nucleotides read TGTGCCAGCAGCGTAGGTGAGGGGTACAATGAGCAGTTCTTC. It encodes CASSVGEGYNEQFF.

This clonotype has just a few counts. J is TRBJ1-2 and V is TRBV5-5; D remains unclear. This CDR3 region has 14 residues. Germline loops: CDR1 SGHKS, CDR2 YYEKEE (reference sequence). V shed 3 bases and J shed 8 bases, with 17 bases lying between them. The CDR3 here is CASSSPRADEGYTF. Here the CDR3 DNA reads TGTGCCAGCAGCTCCCCCCGGGCTGATGAGGGCTACACCTTC.